The clone carrying this T cell receptor (beta chain) showed up just once. Clones were sequenced by immunoSEQ multiplex PCR, and TCRdb holds only the in-frame ones, with some missing. The table includes 100,000 to 150,000 clones, around 76% detected once. A Seattle source enrolled patients during active infection and followed them longitudinally. The data are from a study of blood T cell repertoires in COVID-19. In the study overall: Samples of COVID-19 (acute and convalescent) were obtained from the United States, Italy and Spain.

The germline V gene has CDR1 MNHEY and CDR2 SVGAGI. The germline V and J ends were trimmed by 6 bases and 5 bases, with 16 bases remaining between them. The CDR3 loop spans 14 amino acids. The specimen sequenced was peripheral blood. The sequence came from a man older than 75 with COVID-19, enrolled during active disease. This chain links TRBV6-5 with TRBJ1-2; D possibly corresponds to TRBD1 (5 bases). The CDR3 sequence: CASRGGTDPYGYTF. The CDR3, as DNA: TGTGCCAGCAGGGGGGGAACGGATCCTTATGGCTACACCTTC.